The source of this TCR beta chain is a study of technical replicates of blood from a few donors. This clone was detected once. V was cut by 6 bases and J by 2 bases, with 13 bases left in between. Germline CDR1 is MNHNS and CDR2 is SASEGT. The CDR3 is made up of 14 amino acids. Sequencing used immunoSEQ multiplex PCR; TCRdb keeps in-frame clones, though not all of them. The sample has about 49,000 clones, 92% seen once. This clonotype originated in a human donor in good health. Some clones in this sample may be carry-over from other donors' samples. The V and J genes are TRBV6-1 and TRBJ1-2; D is ambiguous. The sequenced sample consisted of PBMCs. CDR3 coding DNA: TGTGCCAGCAGCCGGGAGGCGGGAAACTATGGCTACACCTTC. It codes for CASSREAGNYGYTF.